This passage covers 16 T cell receptor beta chains from one sample sequenced in a study of blood T cell repertoires in COVID-19. Sequencing used immunoSEQ multiplex PCR; TCRdb keeps in-frame clones, though not all of them. The sample includes some 670,000 clones, over 80% of them seen just once. Sequencing was done on a sample of peripheral blood. The receptors here all came from a woman between 18 and 29 years old with acute or convalescent COVID-19.

V usage is TRBV4-1 and J usage is TRBJ1-5; D is uncertain. CDR3 length equals 14 residues. CDR1 is MGHRA, CDR2 YSYEKL, per germline. V lost 0 bases to trimming and J lost 4 bases, with 7 bases between them. As DNA, the CDR3 is TGCGCCAGCAGCCAAGATCCCCTAAATCAGCCCCAGCATTTT. Translation gives CASSQDPLNQPQHF.

The gene calls are TRBV7-9 and TRBJ1-2; D perhaps matches TRBD1 (6 bases). Trimming shortened V by 5 bases and J by 1 base, and 11 bases separated the two germline ends. The CDR3 spans 14 residues. Germline CDR1 is SEHNR and CDR2 is FQNEAQ (reference sequence). The CDR3 region is CASSGSGVNYGYTF. The CDR3 DNA reads TGTGCCAGCAGCGGGTCAGGGGTTAACTATGGCTACACCTTC.

The chain is built from TRBV6-2 or TRBV6-3 and TRBJ1-1, with 7 bases lining up with TRBD1. CDR1 is MNHEY and CDR2 is SVGEGT in the germline V gene. This CDR3 has 15 amino acids. After removal of 5 bases from V and 6 bases from J, the junction contained 12 bases not matched to a gene. In nucleotides, the CDR3 is TGTGCCAGCAGTCCCCGACACAGGGGACGAGCTGAAGCTTTCTTT. Translated: CASSPRHRGRAEAFF.

CDR3 region: CASSYGPGYTEAFF. The CDR3, as DNA: TGTGCCAGCAGTTACGGGCCAGGCTACACTGAAGCTTTCTTT. The chain has TRBV6-5 and TRBJ1-1, with unresolved D. Trimming removed 2 bases at V and 3 bases at J, with 10 bases between. CDR1 is MNHEY, CDR2 SVGAGI, per germline. This CDR3 contains 14 residues.

This chain uses TRBV12-3 or TRBV12-4 with TRBJ1-5; D remains ambiguous. This CDR3 spans 13 amino acids. V was trimmed by 3 bases and J by 5 bases, leaving 8 bases between them. CDR3 protein: CASSFGVYQPQHF. The CDR3 DNA is TGTGCCAGCAGTTTCGGGGTCTATCAGCCCCAGCATTTT.

The J gene is TRBJ2-7, the V gene TRBV2, with TRBD2 as a possible D gene (6 bases). Germline CDR1 reads SNHLY; CDR2 reads FYNNEI. Trimming took 3 bases from V and 2 from J, leaving 14 bases between them. CDR3 length: 15 residues. CDR3 region: CASSDVSGVTYEQYF. CDR3 in DNA: TGTGCCAGCAGTGATGTGTCGGGGGTAACCTACGAGCAGTACTTC.

V is TRBV7-9 and J is TRBJ1-2; 7 bases are shared with TRBD1. Germline CDR1 reads SEHNR; CDR2 reads FQNEAQ (reference sequence). The ends lost 5 bases at V and 3 bases at J; junction bases unmatched: 12. This CDR3 is built from 16 residues. The CDR3 region is CASSPGTADHYYGYTF. For the CDR3, the DNA is TGTGCCAGCAGCCCCGGGACAGCGGACCATTACTATGGCTACACCTTC.

In its sample, this clone was seen once. The rearrangement links TRBV27 to TRBJ1-4, with D possibly matching TRBD1 (5 bases). The germline CDR1 and CDR2 sequences are MNHEY and SMNVEV (reference sequence). The CDR3 extends over 16 amino acids. V was cut by 5 bases and J by 3 bases, with 16 bases left in between. CDR3 in amino acids: CASSTRDRTANEKLFF. The CDR3 DNA sequence: TGTGCCAGCAGTACGCGTGACAGAACCGCTAATGAAAAACTGTTTTTT.

The genes are TRBV7-9 and TRBJ1-1; D is uncertain. V dropped 2 bases and J dropped 0 bases, with 16 bases sitting between them. The CDR3 spans 17 residues. In germline, CDR1 is SEHNR, CDR2 FQNEAQ (reference sequence). Here the CDR3 DNA reads TGTGCCAGCAGCTTATCTATTCGATTCGACATGAACACTGAAGCTTTCTTT. Its translation: CASSLSIRFDMNTEAFF.

In regard to this clone: Other DNA sequences in this sample translate to the same CDR3. The V gene is TRBV7-3, the J gene TRBJ1-2; the D gene is possibly TRBD1 (5 bases). The CDR3 covers 14 residues. Germline V gives CDR1 SGHTA, CDR2 FQGTGA. The V end lost 5 bases, the J end lost 8 bases, and 18 bases lay between the germline ends. CDR3 residues: CASSPTGGAGGYTF. CDR3 DNA sequence: TGTGCCAGCAGCCCTACAGGCGGGGCAGGGGGCTACACCTTC.

The rearrangement links TRBV11-2 to TRBJ2-1; tentative D call: TRBD2 (5 bases). Trimming shortened V by 7 bases and J by 4 bases, and 29 bases separated the two germline ends. This CDR3 has 19 amino acids. Germline CDR1 SGHAT, CDR2 FQNNGV. The CDR3 DNA is TGTGCCAGCACAAAAAATCACCCCACGGGGAGCTCCATATACAATGAGCAGTTCTTC. Its protein product is CASTKNHPTGSSIYNEQFF. The complete variable domain, with remaining parts taken from reference TRBV11-2 and TRBJ2-1, reads EAGVAQSPRYKIIEKRQSVAFWCNPISGHATLYWYQQILGQGPKLLIQFQNNGVVDDSQLPKDRFSAERLKGVDSTLKIQPAKLEDSAVYLCASTKNHPTGSSIYNEQFFGPGTRLTVL.

This rearrangement joins TRBV4-1 to TRBJ2-3, with TRBD2 identical over 14 bases. Trimming removed 4 bases from V and 5 bases from J; junction bases left unmatched: 5. This CDR3 is built from 16 residues. The V gene's germline CDR1 is MGHRA and CDR2 YSYEKL. As DNA, the CDR3 is TGCGCCAGCAGCCGACGACTAGCGGGGGGGATAGATACGCAGTATTTT. This gives the protein CASSRRLAGGIDTQYF.

CDR3 amino acids: CASSPTGTGGSYEQYF. The CDR3 nucleotides are TGTGCCAGTAGTCCCACCGGGACAGGGGGATCCTACGAGCAGTACTTC. The chain joins TRBV19 to TRBJ2-7; 11 bases are shared with TRBD1. CDR3 size: 16 residues. Germline V gives CDR1 LNHDA, CDR2 SQIVND (reference sequence). Unmatched junction bases numbered 7, after V lost 5 bases and J lost 1 base.

Details on this clone: This specimen includes other DNA sequences encoding the same CDR3. V and J are TRBV14 and TRBJ1-6, with D maybe TRBD1 (5 bases). Trimming pared 0 bases from V and 6 bases from J, leaving 9 bases between. The CDR3 consists of 15 residues. The V gene's germline CDR1 is SGHDN and CDR2 FVKESK. In DNA, the CDR3 is TGTGCCAGCAGCCAAGAGGGAGGGGTTAATTCACCCCTCCACTTT. Its translation: CASSQEGGVNSPLHF.

The rearrangement links TRBV25-1 to TRBJ1-6; TRBD1 might be the D (5 bases). Between the trimmed V and J ends, which lost 5 bases and 10 bases, there was a span of 21 bases. Germline-derived CDR1 and CDR2 are MGHDK and SYGVNS. The CDR3 covers 16 residues. CDR3: CASSFTQGTGRSPLHF. The CDR3 DNA reads as TGTGCCAGCAGTTTCACCCAGGGAACCGGAAGGTCACCCCTCCACTTT.

CDR3 bases: TGTGCCAGCAGCCCGAGGACAGAGTCGGTCGGTTCACCCCTCCACTTT. Residues: CASSPRTESVGSPLHF. The chain recombines TRBV7-9 with TRBJ1-6, with a tentative D call TRBD1 (6 bases). The CDR3 is made up of 16 amino acids. The germline V gene has CDR1 SEHNR and CDR2 FQNEAQ (reference sequence). The V gene lost 5 bases and the J gene lost 9 bases, with 20 bases spanning the gap.